The sample holds one count of the clone carrying this T cell receptor (beta chain). From germline, CDR1 is GTSNPN and CDR2 SVGIG (reference sequence). The CDR3 is 14 amino acids. The germline V and J ends were trimmed by 1 base and 3 bases, with 12 bases remaining between them. The data belong to a study of CD8 T cells in Susac syndrome. RNA amounts of about 0.5 to 1 ug underwent reverse transcription with random hexamers. immunoSEQ multiplex PCR amplified TCR beta CDR3 across 54 Vbeta, 13 Jbeta. TCRdb re-called the immunoSEQ multiplex PCR reads with MiXCR, one entry per CDR3 protein. The table lists 150,000 to 200,000 distinct CDR3 sequences, about 95% of them singletons. Controls were healthy donors chosen to match patients in age and sex. Negative isolation yielded CD4+ and CD8+ T cells, and FACS enriched TEMRA cells.

The source is a human donor in good health. The V and J genes are TRBV30 and TRBJ1-2; no clear D. Sequencing was done on a sample of CD4+ T cells from PBMCs. The CDR3 coding sequence is TGTGCCTGGAGTGATTCGGTGGGTGACTATGGCTACACCTTC. Protein product: CAWSDSVGDYGYTF. Drawing the rest from reference TRBV30 and TRBJ1-2, the complete variable domain is SQTIHQWPATLVQPVGSPLSLECTVEGTSNPNLYWYRQAAGRGLQLLFYSVGIGQISSEVPQNLSASRPQDRQFILSSKKLLLSDSGFYLCAWSDSVGDYGYTFGSGTRLTVV.